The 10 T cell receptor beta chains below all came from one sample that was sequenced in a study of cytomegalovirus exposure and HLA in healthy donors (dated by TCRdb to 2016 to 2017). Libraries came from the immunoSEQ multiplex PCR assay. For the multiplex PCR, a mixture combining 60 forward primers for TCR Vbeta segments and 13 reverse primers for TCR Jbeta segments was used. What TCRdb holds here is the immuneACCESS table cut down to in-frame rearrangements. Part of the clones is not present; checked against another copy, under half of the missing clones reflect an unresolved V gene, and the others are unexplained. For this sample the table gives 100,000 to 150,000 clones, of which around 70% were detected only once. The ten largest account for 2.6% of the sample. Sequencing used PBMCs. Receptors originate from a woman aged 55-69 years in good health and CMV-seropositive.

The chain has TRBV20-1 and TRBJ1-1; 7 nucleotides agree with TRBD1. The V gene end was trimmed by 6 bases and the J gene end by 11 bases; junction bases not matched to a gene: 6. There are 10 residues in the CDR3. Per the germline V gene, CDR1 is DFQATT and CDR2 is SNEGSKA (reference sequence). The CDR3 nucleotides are TGCAGTGCCCTAGGGGGCAGGGCTTTCTTT. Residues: CSALGGRAFF.

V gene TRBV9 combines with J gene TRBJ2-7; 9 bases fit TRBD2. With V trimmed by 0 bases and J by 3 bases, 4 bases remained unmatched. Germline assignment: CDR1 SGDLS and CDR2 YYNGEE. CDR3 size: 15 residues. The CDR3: CASSVEAGGDYEQYF. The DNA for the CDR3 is TGTGCCAGCAGCGTAGAAGCGGGGGGCGACTACGAGCAGTACTTC.

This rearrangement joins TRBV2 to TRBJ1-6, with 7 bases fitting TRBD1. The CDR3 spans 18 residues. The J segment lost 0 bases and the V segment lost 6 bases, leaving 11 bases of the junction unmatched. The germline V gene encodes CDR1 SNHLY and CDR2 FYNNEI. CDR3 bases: TGTGCCAGCAGCACAAGAACGGGACAGAGCTCCTATAATTCACCCCTCCACTTT. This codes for CASSTRTGQSSYNSPLHF.

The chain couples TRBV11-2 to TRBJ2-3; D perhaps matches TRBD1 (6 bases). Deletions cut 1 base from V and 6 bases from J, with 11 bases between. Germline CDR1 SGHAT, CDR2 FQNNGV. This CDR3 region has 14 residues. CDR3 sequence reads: CASSLVGARDTQYF. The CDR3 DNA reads TGTGCCAGCAGCTTAGTGGGGGCGCGTGATACGCAGTATTTT.

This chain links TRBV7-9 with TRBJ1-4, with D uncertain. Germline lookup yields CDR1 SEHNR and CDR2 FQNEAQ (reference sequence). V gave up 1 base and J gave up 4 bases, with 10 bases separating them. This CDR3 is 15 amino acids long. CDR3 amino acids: CASSLEVRNNEKLFF. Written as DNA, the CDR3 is TGTGCCAGCAGCTTAGAAGTCAGGAATAATGAAAAACTGTTTTTT.

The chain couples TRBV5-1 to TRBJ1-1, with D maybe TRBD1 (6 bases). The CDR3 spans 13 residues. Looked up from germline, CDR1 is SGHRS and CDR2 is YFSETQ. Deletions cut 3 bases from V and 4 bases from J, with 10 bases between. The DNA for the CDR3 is TGCGCCAGCAGCTACTTACAGGGCACTGAAGCTTTCTTT. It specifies CASSYLQGTEAFF.

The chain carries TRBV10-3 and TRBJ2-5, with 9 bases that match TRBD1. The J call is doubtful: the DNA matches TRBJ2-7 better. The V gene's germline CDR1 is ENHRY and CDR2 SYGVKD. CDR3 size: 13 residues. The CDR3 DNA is TGTGCCATCACCACAGGGGGCTTGTACGAGCAGTACTTC. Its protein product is CAITTGGLYEQYF.

The CDR3 DNA sequence: TGTGCCAGCTCACCGTTCAATCAGGAGACCCAGTACTTC. Translated: CASSPFNQETQYF. This chain connects TRBV18 to TRBJ2-5; D remains unclear. CDR1 is KGHSH, CDR2 LQKENI, per germline. This CDR3 is 13 amino acids long. V lost 3 bases and J lost 5, with 10 bases in between.

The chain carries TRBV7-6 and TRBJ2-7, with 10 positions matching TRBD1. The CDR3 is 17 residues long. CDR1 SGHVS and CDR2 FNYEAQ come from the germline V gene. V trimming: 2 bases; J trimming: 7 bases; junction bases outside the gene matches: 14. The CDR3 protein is CASSLPAPGTGEGEQYF. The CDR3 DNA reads TGTGCCAGCAGCTTACCCGCCCCCGGGACAGGGGAAGGTGAGCAGTACTTC.

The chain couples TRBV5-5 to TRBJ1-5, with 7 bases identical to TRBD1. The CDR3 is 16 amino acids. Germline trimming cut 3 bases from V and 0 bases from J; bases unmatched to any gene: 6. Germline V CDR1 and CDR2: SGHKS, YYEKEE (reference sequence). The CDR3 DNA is TGTGCCAGCAGCTCAACCGGGACAGTTAGCAATCAGCCCCAGCATTTT. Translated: CASSSTGTVSNQPQHF.